This T cell receptor (beta chain) was sequenced for a study of blood T cell repertoires in COVID-19. For the study at large: Sources were T cells, B-cell-depleted T cells, or PBMCs; the material itself was cDNA or gDNA.

Clones were sequenced by immunoSEQ multiplex PCR, and TCRdb holds only the in-frame ones, with some missing. The table has approximately 46,000 clones, around three quarters seen once. This clone has just a few counts. This sequence originates from a man older than 75 with acute or convalescent COVID-19. Source material: peripheral blood.

The CDR3 coding sequence is TGTGCCAGCAGCACCTGGTCCAGGGCCTCCTACGAGCAGTACTTC. Amino acids: CASSTWSRASYEQYF. This sequence joins TRBV28 and TRBJ2-7, with D maybe TRBD1 (5 bases). Deletions cut 6 bases from V and 0 bases from J, with 15 bases between. CDR3 length: 15 amino acids. The germline CDR1 and CDR2 sequences are MDHEN and SYDVKM.